Each of the 24 T cell receptor beta chains below was sequenced from the same sample in a study of T-cell reconstitution after alpha-beta-depleted transplantation in children (dated by TCRdb to about 2016). Receptors were amplified or captured by PCR. Sequencing instrument: Illumina HiSeq 2500. TCR libraries were prepared with molecular barcoding, using unique molecular identifiers to normalize TCRbeta repertoire quantification. In TCRdb, the public reads were trimmed at Q25 with fastp and aligned with MiXCR, with productive beta chains retained. Identical CDR3 proteins give one entry, which carries the most common genes and DNA. The sample yields roughly 90,000 distinct CDR3 sequences; 12% were counted once. The ten top clones hold about 15% of the sample. Sequenced material: PBMCs from the stem cell graft donor, taken from the stem cell graft. All receptors come from a human donor who donated a stem cell graft to a child with inherited bone marrow failure.

This chain links TRBV5-6 with TRBJ2-7; 7 bases line up with TRBD1. CDR1 and CDR2 from the germline V gene are SGHDT and YYEEEE. Unmatched junction bases numbered 9, after V lost 2 bases and J lost 7 bases. This CDR3 region has 14 residues. For the CDR3, the DNA is TGTGCCAGCAGCTTTGAGACAGGGACCCGAGAGCAGTACTTC. Protein: CASSFETGTREQYF.

The sample holds many counts of this clonotype. The rearrangement uses TRBV4-3 and TRBJ2-5, with 9 bases aligning to TRBD2. The trim removed 2 bases at V and 1 base at J, leaving 2 bases unmatched. The CDR3 covers 15 residues. Looked up from germline, CDR1 is LGHNA and CDR2 is YSLEER. CDR3 nucleotides: TGCGCCAGCAGCCAACTACTAGCGGGCCAAGAGACCCAGTACTTC. This encodes CASSQLLAGQETQYF.

This clonotype turned up a few times. V usage is TRBV7-8 and J usage is TRBJ2-7; perhaps D is TRBD1 or TRBD2 (5 bases each). This CDR3 is built from 15 residues. Looked up from germline, CDR1 is SGHVS and CDR2 is FQNEAQ. Trimming removed 2 bases from V and 7 bases from J, with 18 bases in between. CDR3 sequence reads: CASSLPIGQGVEQYF. The DNA for the CDR3 is TGTGCCAGCAGCTTACCCATCGGGCAGGGAGTAGAGCAGTACTTC.

This clonotype was seen more than once but under ten times. The chain employs TRBV9 and TRBJ2-5; TRBD2 agrees at 7 bases. The trim removed 3 bases at V and 5 bases at J, leaving 13 bases unmatched. Germline V gene sequence: CDR1 SGDLS, CDR2 YYNGEE. This CDR3 contains 16 residues. The CDR3 nucleotides read TGTGCCAGCAGCGGCCGTATGGGAGGGAATGGGGAGACCCAGTACTTC. Translation: CASSGRMGGNGETQYF. Full variable domain (rest looked up from reference TRBV9 and TRBJ2-5): DSGVTQTPKHLITATGQRVTLRCSPRSGDLSVYWYQQSLDQGLQFLIQYYNGEERAKGNILERFSAQQFPDLHSELNLSSLELGDSALYFCASSGRMGGNGETQYFGPGTRLLVL.

This clonotype was detected ten times or more. The CDR3 region has the DNA TGCGCCAGCAGCTTGGGTGGGGCGGACACTGAAGCTTTCTTT. Protein: CASSLGGADTEAFF. The V and J genes are TRBV4-3 and TRBJ1-1, with D maybe TRBD1 (5 bases). The CDR3 spans 14 residues. Germline V gives CDR1 LGHNA, CDR2 YSLEER. Trimming cost V 5 bases and J 3 bases, with 13 bases left between them.

CDR3 coding DNA: TGTGCCAGCAGCCCCGACAGGGCTGCTGAAGCTTTCTTT. This codes for CASSPDRAAEAFF. The V gene is TRBV7-8, the J gene TRBJ1-1, with TRBD1 matching 7 bases. Germline CDR1 and CDR2: SGHVS and FQNEAQ. The CDR3 totals 13 residues. Losses at the gene ends were 5 bases for V and 6 bases for J; bases not matched to a gene: 6.

The table lists this clonotype with many counts. This sequence joins TRBV7-2 and TRBJ1-1, with a tentative D call TRBD1 (6 bases). Germline V lookup: CDR1 SGHTA, CDR2 FQGNSA. The CDR3 is 15 amino acids. With 6 bases removed from V and 3 bases from J, the gap between germline ends came to 17 bases. In DNA, the CDR3 is TGTGCCAGCAGGTCACAGGGACAACTCGACACTGAAGCTTTCTTT. Translating gives CASRSQGQLDTEAFF.

This clonotype was picked up many times. The J gene is TRBJ2-7, the V gene TRBV2; D not resolved. Germline CDR1 is SNHLY and CDR2 is FYNNEI. The CDR3 is 13 amino acids. V was shortened by 4 bases and J by 3 bases, with 10 bases between the two germline ends. The CDR3, as DNA: TGTGCCAGCAGTGTACTACAGAGCTACGAGCAGTACTTC. This gives the protein CASSVLQSYEQYF.

The chain employs TRBV5-6 and TRBJ1-1; no clear D gene. The ends were cut back, 4 bases at V and 1 base at J, with 8 bases in the middle. Germline values: CDR1 SGHDT, CDR2 YYEEEE. CDR3 length: 13 residues. The CDR3 DNA reads as TGTGCCAGCAGCACAGTCCGGAACACTGAAGCTTTCTTT. Residues: CASSTVRNTEAFF.

Only a few counts were recorded for this clonotype. The chain has TRBV9 and TRBJ1-1, with D perhaps TRBD1 (6 bases). The germline V and J ends were trimmed by 4 bases and 4 bases, with 14 bases remaining between them. The CDR3 totals 14 residues. CDR1 SGDLS and CDR2 YYNGEE come from the germline V gene. The CDR3 sequence: CASSSTGLSTEAFF. CDR3 nucleotide sequence: TGTGCCAGCAGCTCAACAGGGTTAAGCACTGAAGCTTTCTTT.

This clonotype was found many times. The V and J genes are TRBV29-1 and TRBJ2-3, with D possibly TRBD2 on 7 matching bases. The V and J ends lost 7 bases and 1 base respectively, with 15 bases between them. The CDR3 contains 14 residues. CDR1 SQVTM and CDR2 ANQGSEA come from the germline V gene. CDR3 residues: CSAEGRGRTDTQYF. CDR3 nucleotides: TGCAGCGCCGAAGGGCGGGGGCGCACAGATACGCAGTATTTT.

This clonotype was counted many times. The chain uses TRBV10-3 and TRBJ2-7, with 9 bases fitting TRBD1. With 6 bases clipped from V and 3 bases from J, the junction kept 6 bases outside the gene matches. This CDR3 comprises 14 residues. In germline, CDR1 is ENHRY, CDR2 SYGVKD. The CDR3 loop is CAIREGQGNYEQYF. Here the CDR3 DNA reads TGTGCCATCAGGGAGGGACAGGGAAACTACGAGCAGTACTTC.

This clonotype showed up many times. The V gene is TRBV28, the J gene TRBJ2-2, with D possibly TRBD2 on 5 matching bases. V was trimmed by 5 bases and J by 5 bases, leaving 9 bases between them. CDR3 size: 13 residues. Germline CDR1 reads MDHEN; CDR2 reads SYDVKM. CDR3 DNA sequence: TGTGCCAGCAGTCCACGGAGGACCGGGGAGCTGTTTTTT. This gives the protein CASSPRRTGELFF.

This clonotype was observed a few times. The V and J genes are TRBV5-4 and TRBJ2-7; 9 bases are shared with TRBD1. CDR3 size: 16 residues. Germline loops: CDR1 SGHNT, CDR2 YYREEE (reference sequence). Trimming took 0 bases from V and 6 from J; bases not matched to a gene: 10. DNA for the CDR3: TGTGCCAGCAGCTTGGCCGCCGGGGGACAGGGATCCGAGCAGTACTTC. Translation gives CASSLAAGGQGSEQYF.

This clonotype was seen repeatedly, ten times or more. The rearrangement joins TRBV6-5 to TRBJ2-1, with D possibly TRBD2 on 6 matching bases. This CDR3 has 15 amino acids. With 4 bases removed from V and 5 bases from J, the gap between germline ends came to 15 bases. Germline V gene sequence: CDR1 MNHEY, CDR2 SVGAGI. The CDR3 spells CASSLLALGDNEQFF. The CDR3, as DNA: TGTGCCAGCAGTTTACTAGCCTTAGGGGACAATGAGCAGTTCTTC.

The J gene is TRBJ2-7, the V gene TRBV7-9, with D tentatively TRBD2 (6 bases). V shed 4 bases and J shed 5 bases, with 12 bases lying between them. This CDR3 comprises 13 residues. Germline loops: CDR1 SEHNR, CDR2 FQNEAQ (reference sequence). The CDR3 loop is CASSSGTYHEQYF. The CDR3 nucleotides read TGTGCCAGCAGCTCAGGGACTTACCACGAGCAGTACTTC.

This clonotype was seen ten or more times. Mismatch with germline at one junction end may stem from a read error. The gene calls are TRBV5-1 and TRBJ2-7; D is ambiguous. This CDR3 is 15 amino acids long. CDR1 and CDR2 (germline): SGHRS, YFSETQ. CDR3 sequence (DNA): TGCGCCAGCAGCCTCGGGCCTAGTATCTCCCACGAGCAGTACTTC. This codes for CASSLGPSISHEQYF.

The chain's CDR3 is CASRQGREKLFF. CDR3 nucleotides: TGCGCCAGTAGACAGGGGAGAGAAAAACTGTTTTTT. V and J are TRBV5-1 and TRBJ1-4, with 8 bases lining up with TRBD1. J gave up 8 bases and V 8 bases, and 5 bases lay outside the gene matches. The CDR3 totals 12 residues. Germline CDR1 SGHRS, CDR2 YFSETQ.

This clonotype was observed at least ten times. This CDR3 reads CSARGGGFGYGYTF. CDR3 bases: TGCAGTGCTAGAGGTGGGGGATTTGGCTATGGCTACACCTTC. The chain joins TRBV20-1 to TRBJ1-2, with D perhaps TRBD1 (5 bases). CDR1 DFQATT and CDR2 SNEGSKA come from the germline V gene (reference sequence). V lost 1 base and J 4 bases, leaving 13 bases between the germline ends. The CDR3 loop spans 14 amino acids.

This clonotype was recorded at least ten times. The chain joins TRBV3-1 to TRBJ2-1, with 10 positions matching TRBD2. Germline V lookup: CDR1 LGHDT, CDR2 YNNKEL (reference sequence). CDR3 length: 17 residues. Trimming at V came to 4 bases and at J to 3 bases, leaving 9 bases not matched to a gene. The CDR3 protein is CASSRHPTSGRYNEQFF. DNA for the CDR3: TGTGCCAGCAGCCGACACCCGACTAGCGGGCGCTACAATGAGCAGTTCTTC.

This clonotype was recorded many times. This chain connects TRBV10-3 to TRBJ2-1, with D possibly matching TRBD1 (6 bases). Germline V lookup: CDR1 ENHRY, CDR2 SYGVKD. The V gene lost 10 bases and the J gene lost 6 bases, with 13 bases spanning the gap. The CDR3 is 12 amino acids. CDR3 nucleotides: TGTGCCACCAGCTCAGGGGCCAATGAGCAGTTCTTC. Encoded protein: CATSSGANEQFF.

The sample holds many counts of this clonotype. V gene TRBV9 combines with J gene TRBJ2-7; D possibly corresponds to TRBD1 (5 bases). The CDR3 has 16 amino acids. Germline lookup yields CDR1 SGDLS and CDR2 YYNGEE. V was trimmed by 4 bases and J by 5 bases, leaving 22 bases between them. The CDR3 reads CASSPAGVQGADEQYF. The CDR3 DNA sequence: TGTGCCAGCAGCCCCGCCGGTGTGCAGGGCGCCGACGAGCAGTACTTC.

The sample holds many counts of this clonotype. V is TRBV20-1 and J is TRBJ1-5; perhaps TRBD1 as D (6 bases). This CDR3 contains 18 residues. CDR1 DFQATT and CDR2 SNEGSKA come from the germline V gene (reference sequence). V shed 1 base and J shed 1 base, with 20 bases lying between them. Written as DNA, the CDR3 is TGCAGTGCTAGAGGGGGGGGCAGGGTCCAGTGGAGCAATCAGCCCCAGCATTTT. Protein sequence: CSARGGGRVQWSNQPQHF.

This clonotype was seen many times. The chain is built from TRBV14 and TRBJ2-3; no firm D call. CDR1 and CDR2 from the germline V gene are SGHDN and FVKESK. This CDR3 has 16 residues. The V gene lost 4 bases and the J gene lost 2 bases, with 16 bases spanning the gap. CDR3 in DNA: TGTGCCAGCAGCCCCTTGCCTTACCCGGACACAGATACGCAGTATTTT. Its translation: CASSPLPYPDTDTQYF.